This entry lists 5 T cell receptor beta chains sequenced from one sample in a study of cytomegalovirus exposure and HLA in healthy donors. Use of 60 Vbeta and 13 Jbeta primers characterized the PCR. Data came from immunoSEQ multiplex PCR; TCRdb stores just in-frame clones and leaves some out. There are approximately 100,000 clones in the sample, with about 3.2% held by the top ten. Source material: PBMCs. These receptors were collected from a man aged 35 to 55 in good health and CMV-seronegative.

The DNA for the CDR3 is TGTGCCAGCAGCTCGGGTCTTGGAAACACCATATATTTT. Translating it yields CASSSGLGNTIYF. The chain employs TRBV7-9 and TRBJ1-3, with D hard to call. Between the trimmed V and J ends, which lost 4 bases and 3 bases, there was a span of 7 bases. Germline V gene sequence: CDR1 SEHNR, CDR2 FQNEAQ (reference sequence). CDR3 size: 13 residues.

The CDR3 reads CASSYSDSVAYGYTF. The DNA for the CDR3 is TGTGCCAGCAGTTACTCGGACAGTGTGGCATATGGCTACACCTTC. The J gene is TRBJ1-2, the V gene TRBV6-5; maybe TRBD1 (6 bases). This CDR3 is 15 amino acids long. Between the trimmed V and J ends, which lost 0 bases and 5 bases, there was a span of 13 bases. The germline V gene has CDR1 MNHEY and CDR2 SVGAGI.

The CDR3 loop reads CASSLEGQGYHEQYF. The CDR3 DNA reads as TGTGCCAGCAGCTTAGAGGGACAGGGGTACCACGAGCAGTACTTC. The rearrangement joins TRBV11-3 to TRBJ2-5; 10 nucleotides agree with TRBD1. The better agreement between TRBJ2-7 and the DNA end casts doubt on the J call. Germline V gene sequence: CDR1 SGHNT, CDR2 YENEEA. The CDR3 loop spans 15 amino acids.

The chain combines TRBV19 with TRBJ2-7, with TRBD2 identical over 10 bases. In germline, CDR1 is LNHDA, CDR2 SQIVND (reference sequence). The ends lost 3 bases at V and 0 bases at J; junction bases unmatched: 8. This CDR3 region has 17 residues. For the CDR3, the DNA is TGTGCCAGTAGTATTACTACTAGCGGGAACCCCTCCTACGAGCAGTACTTC. Its protein is CASSITTSGNPSYEQYF.

J is TRBJ2-7 and V is TRBV9; D uncertain. In germline, CDR1 is SGDLS, CDR2 YYNGEE. V shed 0 bases and J shed 2 bases, with 12 bases lying between them. The CDR3 is 15 amino acids. CDR3 bases: TGTGCCAGCAGCGTAGATGTTAGCTCAGCCTACGAGCAGTACTTC. As protein: CASSVDVSSAYEQYF. The full variable domain, in which reference TRBV9 and TRBJ2-7 provide the parts outside the CDR3, is DSGVTQTPKHLITATGQRVTLRCSPRSGDLSVYWYQQSLDQGLQFLIQYYNGEERAKGNILERFSAQQFPDLHSELNLSSLELGDSALYFCASSVDVSSAYEQYFGPGTRLTVT.